This T cell receptor beta chain is from a study of cytomegalovirus exposure and HLA in healthy donors. Overall study results and limits: CMV serostatus alone was available as immune exposure information. Several V segments, TRBV6-2 and TRBV6-3 among them, could not be told apart and were dropped. As was reported, the classifier diagnosed cytomegalovirus status with high specificity and sensitivity. Most sequenced TCRs were rare (though some public TCRs occurred in many donors).

As concerns this clone: Its antigen remains unknown.

The CDR3 is 11 residues long. Looked up from germline, CDR1 is MGHDK and CDR2 is SYGVNS. PCR used 60 Vbeta primers and 13 Jbeta primers. Some clones are missing from TCRdb's copy, which holds only in-frame ones; the method was immunoSEQ multiplex PCR. The repertoire holds some 86,000 clones, with about four fifths as singletons. The TCR was taken from a woman aged 40 to 50 in good health and CMV-seropositive. The chain uses TRBV25-1 and TRBJ2-5; D unresolved. The J call is doubtful: the DNA matches TRBJ2-7 better. The sequencing sample was made of PBMCs. The DNA for the CDR3 is TGTGCCAGCAGTGAATCCTACGAGCAGTACTTC. Translation gives CASSESYEQYF.